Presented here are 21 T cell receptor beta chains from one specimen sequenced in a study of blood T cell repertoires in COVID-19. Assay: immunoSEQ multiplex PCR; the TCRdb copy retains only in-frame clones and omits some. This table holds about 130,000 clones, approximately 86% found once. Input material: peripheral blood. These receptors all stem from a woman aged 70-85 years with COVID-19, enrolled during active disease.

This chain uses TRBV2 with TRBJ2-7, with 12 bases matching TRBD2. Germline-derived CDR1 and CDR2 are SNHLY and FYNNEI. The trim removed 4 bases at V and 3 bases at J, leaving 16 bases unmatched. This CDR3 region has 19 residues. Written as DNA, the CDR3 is TGTGCCAGCAGTGGCTACTCCCGGACTAGCGGGGACTATGACTACGAGCAGTACTTC. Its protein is CASSGYSRTSGDYDYEQYF.

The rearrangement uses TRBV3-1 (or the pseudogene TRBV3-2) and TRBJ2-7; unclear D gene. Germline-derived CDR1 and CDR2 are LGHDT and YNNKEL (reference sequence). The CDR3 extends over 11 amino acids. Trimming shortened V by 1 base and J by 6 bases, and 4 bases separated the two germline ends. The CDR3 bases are TGTGCCAGCAGCCAAGGTAGCGAGCAGTACTTC. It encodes CASSQGSEQYF.

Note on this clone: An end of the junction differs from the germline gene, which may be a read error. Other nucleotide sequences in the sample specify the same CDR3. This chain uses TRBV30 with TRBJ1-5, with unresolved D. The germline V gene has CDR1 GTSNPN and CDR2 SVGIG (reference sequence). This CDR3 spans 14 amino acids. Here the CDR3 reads CAWSGGQNNQPQHF. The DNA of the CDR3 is TGTGCCTGGAGTGGTGGGCAAAACAATCAACCCCAGCATTTT. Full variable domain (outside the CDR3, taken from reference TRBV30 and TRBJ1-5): SQTIHQWPATLVQPVGSPLSLECTVEGTSNPNLYWYRQAAGRGLQLLFYSVGIGQISSEVPQNLSASRPQDRQFILSSKKLLLSDSGFYLCAWSGGQNNQPQHFGDGTRLSIL.

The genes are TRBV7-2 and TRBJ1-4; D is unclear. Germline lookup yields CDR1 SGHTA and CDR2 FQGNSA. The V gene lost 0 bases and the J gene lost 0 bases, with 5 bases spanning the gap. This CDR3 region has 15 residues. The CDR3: CASSLALATNEKLFF. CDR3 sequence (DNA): TGTGCCAGCAGCTTAGCACTGGCAACTAATGAAAAACTGTTTTTT. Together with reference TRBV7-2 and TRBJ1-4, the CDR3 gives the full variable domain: GAGVSQSPSNKVTEKGKDVELRCDPISGHTALYWYRQSLGQGLEFLIYFQGNSAPDKSGLPSDRFSAERTGGSVSTLTIQRTQQEDSAVYLCASSLALATNEKLFFGSGTQLSVL.

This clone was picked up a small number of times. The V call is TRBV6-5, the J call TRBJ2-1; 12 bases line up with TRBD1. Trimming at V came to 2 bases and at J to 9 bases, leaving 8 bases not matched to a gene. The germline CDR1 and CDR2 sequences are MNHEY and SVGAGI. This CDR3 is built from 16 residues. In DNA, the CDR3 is TGTGCCAGCAGTTACGGCCCGGGACAGGGGGCGGGTGAGCAGTTCTTC. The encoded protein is CASSYGPGQGAGEQFF.

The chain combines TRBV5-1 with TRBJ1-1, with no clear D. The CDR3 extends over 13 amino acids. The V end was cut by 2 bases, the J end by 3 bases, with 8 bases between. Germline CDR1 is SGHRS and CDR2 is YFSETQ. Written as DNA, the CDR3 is TGCGCCAGCAGCTTCAACGCGGACACTGAAGCTTTCTTT. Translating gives CASSFNADTEAFF. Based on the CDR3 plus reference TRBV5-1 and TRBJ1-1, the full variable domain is KAGVTQTPRYLIKTRGQQVTLSCSPISGHRSVSWYQQTPGQGLQFLFEYFSETQRNKGNFPGRFSGRQFSNSRSEMNVSTLELGDSALYLCASSFNADTEAFFGQGTRLTVV.

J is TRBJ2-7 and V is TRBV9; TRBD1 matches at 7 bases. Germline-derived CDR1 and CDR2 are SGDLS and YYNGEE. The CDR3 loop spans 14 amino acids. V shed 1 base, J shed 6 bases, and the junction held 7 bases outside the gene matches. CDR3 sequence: CASSVTGAVGEQYF. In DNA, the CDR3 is TGTGCCAGCAGCGTAACAGGGGCCGTGGGCGAGCAGTACTTC.

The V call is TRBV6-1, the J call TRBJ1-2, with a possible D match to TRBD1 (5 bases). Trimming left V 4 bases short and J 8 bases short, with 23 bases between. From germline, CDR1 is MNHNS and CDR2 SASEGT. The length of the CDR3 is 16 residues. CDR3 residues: CASSGTPRMRGNGYTF. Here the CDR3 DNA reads TGTGCCAGCAGTGGAACGCCGAGAATGCGGGGGAACGGCTACACCTTC.

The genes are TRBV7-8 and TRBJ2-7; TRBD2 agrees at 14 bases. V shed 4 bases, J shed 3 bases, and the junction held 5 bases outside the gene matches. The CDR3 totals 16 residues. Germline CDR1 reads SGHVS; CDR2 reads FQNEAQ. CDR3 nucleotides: TGTGCCAGCAGCTCCCGGGGACTAGCGGGGGACTACGAGCAGTACTTC. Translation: CASSSRGLAGDYEQYF.

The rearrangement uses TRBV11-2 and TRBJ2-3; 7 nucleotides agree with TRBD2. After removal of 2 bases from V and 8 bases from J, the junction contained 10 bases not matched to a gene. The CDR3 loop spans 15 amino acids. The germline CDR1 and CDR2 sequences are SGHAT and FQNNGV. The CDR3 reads CASSLSSSGVSTQYF. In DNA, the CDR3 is TGTGCCAGCAGCTTATCTTCCAGCGGGGTGTCTACGCAGTATTTT.

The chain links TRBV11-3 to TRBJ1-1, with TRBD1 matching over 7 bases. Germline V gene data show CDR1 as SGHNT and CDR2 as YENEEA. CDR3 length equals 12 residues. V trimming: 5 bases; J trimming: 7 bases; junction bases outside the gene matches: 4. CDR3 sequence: CASSTWTGEAFF. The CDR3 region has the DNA TGTGCCAGCAGCACCTGGACAGGTGAAGCTTTCTTT.

CDR3 bases: TGCGCCAGCAGCCGACAGGGTCTCGGGGAAAAACTGTTTTTT. It encodes CASSRQGLGEKLFF. J is TRBJ1-4 and V is TRBV4-1, with 7 bases identical to TRBD1. Germline loops: CDR1 MGHRA, CDR2 YSYEKL. After removal of 4 bases from V and 8 bases from J, the junction contained 7 bases not matched to a gene. CDR3 length equals 14 residues.

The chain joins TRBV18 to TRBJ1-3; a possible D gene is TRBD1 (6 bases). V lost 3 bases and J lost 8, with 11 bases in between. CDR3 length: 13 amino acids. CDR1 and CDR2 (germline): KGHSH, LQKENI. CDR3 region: CASSPMRQDTIYF. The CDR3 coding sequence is TGTGCCAGCTCACCCATGAGACAGGACACCATATATTTT.

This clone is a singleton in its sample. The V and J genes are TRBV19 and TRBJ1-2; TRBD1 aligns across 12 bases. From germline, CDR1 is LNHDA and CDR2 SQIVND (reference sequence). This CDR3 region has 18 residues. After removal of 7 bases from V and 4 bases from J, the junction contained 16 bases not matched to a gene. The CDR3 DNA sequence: TGTGCCAGTACCGAACCCAGGGGGACAGGGGGCTCTCGCTATGGCTACACCTTC. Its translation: CASTEPRGTGGSRYGYTF.

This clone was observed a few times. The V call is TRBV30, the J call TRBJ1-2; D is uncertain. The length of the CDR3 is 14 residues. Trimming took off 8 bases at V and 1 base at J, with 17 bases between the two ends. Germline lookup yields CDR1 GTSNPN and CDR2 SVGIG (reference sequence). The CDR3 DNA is TGTGCCGTTCTTTCTTCACAGCATAACTATGGCTACACCTTC. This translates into CAVLSSQHNYGYTF.

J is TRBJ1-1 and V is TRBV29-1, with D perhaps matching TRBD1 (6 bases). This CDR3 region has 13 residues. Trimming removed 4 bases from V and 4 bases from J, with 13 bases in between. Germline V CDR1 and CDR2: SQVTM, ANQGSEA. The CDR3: CSVGSDSGTEAFF. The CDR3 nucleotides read TGCAGCGTTGGATCGGACAGTGGCACTGAAGCTTTCTTT.

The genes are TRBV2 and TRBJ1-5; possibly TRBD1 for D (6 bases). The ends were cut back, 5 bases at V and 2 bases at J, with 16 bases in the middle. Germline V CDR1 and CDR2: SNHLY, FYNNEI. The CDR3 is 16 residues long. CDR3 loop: CASSKQGQFGNQPQHF. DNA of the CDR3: TGTGCCAGCAGTAAACAGGGACAATTCGGCAATCAGCCCCAGCATTTT.

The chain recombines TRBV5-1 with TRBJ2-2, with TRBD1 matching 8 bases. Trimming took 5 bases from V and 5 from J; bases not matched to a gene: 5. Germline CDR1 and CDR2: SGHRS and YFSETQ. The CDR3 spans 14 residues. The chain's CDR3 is CASSWTGRTGELFF. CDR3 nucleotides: TGCGCCAGCAGTTGGACAGGGAGAACCGGGGAGCTGTTTTTT.

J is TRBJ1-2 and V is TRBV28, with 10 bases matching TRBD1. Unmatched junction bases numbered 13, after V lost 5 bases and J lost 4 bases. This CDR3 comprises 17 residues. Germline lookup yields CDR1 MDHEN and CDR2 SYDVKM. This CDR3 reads CASSRRQGADPPYGYTF. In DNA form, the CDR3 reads TGTGCCAGCAGTCGGAGACAGGGGGCGGATCCCCCCTATGGCTACACCTTC.

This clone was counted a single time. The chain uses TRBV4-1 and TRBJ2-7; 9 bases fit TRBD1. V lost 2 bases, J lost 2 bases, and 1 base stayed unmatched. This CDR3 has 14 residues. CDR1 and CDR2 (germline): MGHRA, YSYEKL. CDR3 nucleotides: TGCGCCAGCAGCCAATGGGACAGGGCCTACGAGCAGTACTTC. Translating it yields CASSQWDRAYEQYF.

The CDR3 bases are TGTGCCAGCAGCCAAGGTCCTGGACTGGCGTACAATGAGCAGTTCTTC. Translation gives CASSQGPGLAYNEQFF. The chain combines TRBV3-1 (or the pseudogene TRBV3-2) with TRBJ2-1; tentatively, D is TRBD2 (5 bases). The CDR3 length is 16 residues. Trimming took off 1 base at V and 4 bases at J, with 14 bases between the two ends. Germline CDR1 reads LGHDT; CDR2 reads YNNKEL (reference sequence).